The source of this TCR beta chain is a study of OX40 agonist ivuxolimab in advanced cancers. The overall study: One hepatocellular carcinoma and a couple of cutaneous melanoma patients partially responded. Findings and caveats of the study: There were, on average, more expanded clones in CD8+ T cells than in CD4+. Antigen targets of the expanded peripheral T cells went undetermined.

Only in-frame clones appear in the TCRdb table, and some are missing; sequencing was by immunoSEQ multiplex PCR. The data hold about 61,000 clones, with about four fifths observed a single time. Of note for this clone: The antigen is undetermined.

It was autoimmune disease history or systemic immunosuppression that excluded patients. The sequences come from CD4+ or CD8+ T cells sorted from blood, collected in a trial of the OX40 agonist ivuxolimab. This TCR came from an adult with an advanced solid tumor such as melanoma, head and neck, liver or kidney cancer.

The CDR3 sequence: CASRTGGHPYEQYF. CDR3 DNA sequence: TGTGCCAGCAGGACCGGGGGGCACCCCTACGAGCAGTACTTC. The V call is TRBV6-1, the J call TRBJ2-7; TRBD2 is a possible D gene (7 bases). Germline CDR1 and CDR2: MNHNS and SASEGT. This CDR3 has 14 residues. The V and J ends lost 6 bases and 2 bases respectively, with 14 bases between them.